A single T cell receptor delta chain is shown here with its context. Antigen: not known. Only one base separates this from a far larger clonotype, so it likely reflects a read error. In the same sample, other DNA sequences code for this CDR3. This sample was included in a study of γδ T cells in repeated Plasmodium falciparum infection. Study-level points and caveats: Many TCRgamma sequences overlapped between individuals in stable Vgamma9/Vdelta2+ repertoires. Repeated controlled infections reportedly drove waves of new clonotype selection in Vdelta2-negative, mostly Vdelta1+, gammadelta repertoires.

Both TRG and TRD chains were sequenced from each sorted sample. TCRdb reanalysed the multiplex PCR reads with CATT. Among about 93,000 delta-chain clones listed, 0.9% to 1% were seen once. Looked up from germline, CDR1 is TSWWSYY and CDR2 is QGS. This CDR3 is 16 amino acids long. Vgamma9/Vdelta2+ and Vdelta2-negative gammadelta T cells were flow-sorted from PBMC for bulk sequencing. Sequenced sample: gamma-delta T cells from blood. The J gene was not called, though the V gene is TRDV1; the D call TRDD3 from the table was never checked on the DNA. The TCR originated in a pool of human donors (malaria-infected and uninfected, not separated). The CDR3 DNA reads TGTGCTCTTGGGGACAAGGTACTGATCCCGTCCGATAAACTAATCTTT. Amino acids: CALGDKVLIPSDKLIF.